Each of the 8 T cell receptor beta chains below was sequenced from the same sample in a study of cytomegalovirus exposure and HLA in healthy donors. 60 Vbeta and 13 Jbeta primers were used in PCR. Sequencing was performed with immunoSEQ multiplex PCR; in TCRdb, only in-frame clones are kept and a portion is missing. The sample carries some 71,000 clones, around 76% recorded once. The sample consisted of PBMCs. The receptor set was obtained from a woman aged 25 to 45 in good health and CMV-seropositive.

This chain connects TRBV6-5 to TRBJ1-1; 12 bases match TRBD1. The CDR3 sequence is 14 residues long. The trim removed 5 bases at V and 13 bases at J, leaving 11 bases unmatched. Germline lookup yields CDR1 MNHEY and CDR2 SVGAGI. The CDR3 DNA reads TGTGCCAGCAGTACCGGGACAGGGGGCGCCGTAGTTTTCTTT. Amino acid sequence: CASSTGTGGAVVFF.

This clone was observed a few times. The rearrangement links TRBV18 to TRBJ2-7, with TRBD1 matching 7 bases. The junction had 2 bases not matched to a gene; V was cut back by 4 bases and J by 2 bases. Germline V gene data show CDR1 as KGHSH and CDR2 as LQKENI. The CDR3 has 13 residues. CDR3 coding DNA: TGTGCCAGCTCACTCGGGACAGCCTACGAGCAGTACTTC. Translated: CASSLGTAYEQYF.

This clone has just one count. This chain uses TRBV4-3 with TRBJ2-1; D gene unclear. Germline CDR1 LGHNA, CDR2 YSLEER. V was trimmed by 0 bases and J by 5 bases, leaving 8 bases between them. The CDR3 contains 14 residues. The CDR3 DNA sequence: TGCGCCAGCAGCCAAGATCAGGCGCACAATGAGCAGTTCTTC. It yields the protein CASSQDQAHNEQFF.

This clone was counted a single time. The gene calls are TRBV2 and TRBJ1-2; D possibly corresponds to TRBD1 (5 bases). Germline V gives CDR1 SNHLY, CDR2 FYNNEI. This CDR3 has 13 residues. The ends were cut back, 10 bases at V and 1 base at J, with 13 bases in the middle. CDR3 bases: TGTGCCACCGCGACAGTTCTTAACTATGGCTACACCTTC. This gives the protein CATATVLNYGYTF. Looking up the rest from reference TRBV2 and TRBJ1-2 gives the full variable domain: EPEVTQTPSHQVTQMGQEVILRCVPISNHLYFYWYRQILGQKVEFLVSFYNNEISEKSEIFDDQFSVERPDGSNFTLKIRSTKLEDSAMYFCATATVLNYGYTFGSGTRLTVV.

The chain uses TRBV4-1 and TRBJ2-1; 12 bases line up with TRBD2. Trimming cost V 5 bases and J 4 bases; bases outside gene matches: 6. The CDR3 is 16 residues long. Germline V gene sequence: CDR1 MGHRA, CDR2 YSYEKL. In DNA form, the CDR3 reads TGCGCCAGCAGCTCCCGACTAGCGGGAGCGTACAATGAGCAGTTCTTC. Protein sequence: CASSSRLAGAYNEQFF.

The genes are TRBV6-1 and TRBJ1-5; TRBD1 is a possible D gene (6 bases). Between the trimmed V and J ends, which lost 1 base and 15 bases, there was a span of 16 bases. Per the germline V gene, CDR1 is MNHNS and CDR2 is SASEGT. The length of the CDR3 is 13 residues. This CDR3 reads CASSEGRQGKRHF. For the CDR3, the DNA is TGTGCCAGCAGTGAAGGGAGGCAGGGGAAGAGGCATTTT.

This clone is a singleton in its sample. CDR3 sequence (DNA): TGTGCCAGCAGTTTGCAGGGAGGTCAGCCCCAGCATTTT. Translation: CASSLQGGQPQHF. V gene TRBV27 combines with J gene TRBJ1-5, with D maybe TRBD1 (5 bases). Looked up from germline, CDR1 is MNHEY and CDR2 is SMNVEV (reference sequence). Trimming pared 3 bases from V and 6 bases from J, leaving 9 bases between. This CDR3 has 13 residues.

This rearrangement joins TRBV10-2 to TRBJ1-5; no definite D call. V was shortened by 6 bases and J by 3 bases, with 15 bases between the two germline ends. Germline assignment: CDR1 WSHSY and CDR2 SAAADI. The CDR3 contains 15 residues. CDR3: CASRFGLHPNQPQHF. CDR3 nucleotide sequence: TGCGCCAGCAGATTCGGACTGCACCCCAATCAGCCCCAGCATTTT.